These T cell receptor beta chains were read from a single sample in a study of blood T cell repertoires in COVID-19. The data were produced by immunoSEQ multiplex PCR, yet TCRdb's version contains in-frame clones alone and is incomplete. The top ten hold 5.5% to 7.5% of the sample, which has 120,000 to 150,000 clones, about 89% seen once. The sequenced sample consisted of peripheral blood. The source of these receptors is an elderly man with acute or convalescent COVID-19. Both conserved end residues are trimmed from each CDR3. A D gene is named only where the DNA matches it firmly. Not all rows give a size; the values are once, few, many and, for expanded clones, a class.

d_gene,abundance,j_gene,v_gene,CDR3aa
TRBD2,NA,TRBJ2-7,TRBV4-1,ASSRILREGAYEQY
NA,NA,TRBJ1-2,TRBV7-2,ASSLAVLTGNPT
NA,once,TRBJ2-7,TRBV7-6,ASSLDGGGAYEQY
NA,few,TRBJ1-3,TRBV6-1,ASSEPVSNSGNTIY
NA,once,TRBJ1-1,TRBV5-1,ASSRSGYTEAF
NA,NA,TRBJ2-5,TRBV6-2/TRBV6-3,ASSYRQGLKETQY
NA,NA,TRBJ1-5,TRBV10-3,AISESGGSGPQH
NA,NA,TRBJ1-2,TRBV6-6,ASSPTIFEGSGYT
NA,NA,TRBJ1-3,TRBV5-4,ASREGSHSGNTIY
TRBD1,NA,TRBJ1-2,TRBV28,ASRSTGESGYT